The clone carrying this T cell receptor beta chain was seen only once. As yet, its antigen is unknown. The V and J ends lost 3 bases and 3 bases respectively, with 12 bases between them. Germline V gene data show CDR1 as DFQATT and CDR2 as SNEGSKA (reference sequence). This CDR3 comprises 13 residues. This sample was taken from a study of T cells in Graves' hyperthyroidism and ophthalmopathy. Study-level findings and limits: Within blood appeared most thyroid clonotypes that had expanded above 0.001.

From RNA transcripts, TCR beta CDR3 regions were amplified. An initial round of RT-PCR targeting the TCR CDR3 relied on the HTBI primer set. TCRdb redid the calling of the multiplex PCR reads with MiXCR, one entry per CDR3 protein. The sample gives 350,000 to 400,000 distinct CDR3 sequences, about 18% of which show up once; around 3.6% is in the top ten. The chain combines TRBV20-1 with TRBJ2-7; either TRBD1 or TRBD2 may fit D (7 bases each). This receptor was obtained from a young woman with Graves' hyperthyroidism. Input material: blood. CDR3 in DNA: TGCAGTGCTAGGGCAGGGGGGGGCTACGAGCAGTACTTC. Translated: CSARAGGGYEQYF.